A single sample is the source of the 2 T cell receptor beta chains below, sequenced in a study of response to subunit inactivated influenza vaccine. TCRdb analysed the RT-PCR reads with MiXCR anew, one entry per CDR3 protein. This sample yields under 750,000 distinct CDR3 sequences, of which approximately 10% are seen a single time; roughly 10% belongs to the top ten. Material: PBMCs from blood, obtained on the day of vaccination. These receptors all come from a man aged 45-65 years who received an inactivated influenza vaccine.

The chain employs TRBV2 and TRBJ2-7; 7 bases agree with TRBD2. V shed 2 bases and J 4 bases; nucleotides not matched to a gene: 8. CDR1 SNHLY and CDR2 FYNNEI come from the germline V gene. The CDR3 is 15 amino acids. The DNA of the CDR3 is TGTGCCAGCAGTGAATATGGACTAGGCGGTTACGAGCAGTACTTC. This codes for CASSEYGLGGYEQYF.

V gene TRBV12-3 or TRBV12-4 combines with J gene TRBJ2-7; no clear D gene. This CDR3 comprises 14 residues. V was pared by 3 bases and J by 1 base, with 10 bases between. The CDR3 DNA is TGTGCCAGCAGTTTTTCGATAACATCCTACGAGCAGTACTTC. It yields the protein CASSFSITSYEQYF.